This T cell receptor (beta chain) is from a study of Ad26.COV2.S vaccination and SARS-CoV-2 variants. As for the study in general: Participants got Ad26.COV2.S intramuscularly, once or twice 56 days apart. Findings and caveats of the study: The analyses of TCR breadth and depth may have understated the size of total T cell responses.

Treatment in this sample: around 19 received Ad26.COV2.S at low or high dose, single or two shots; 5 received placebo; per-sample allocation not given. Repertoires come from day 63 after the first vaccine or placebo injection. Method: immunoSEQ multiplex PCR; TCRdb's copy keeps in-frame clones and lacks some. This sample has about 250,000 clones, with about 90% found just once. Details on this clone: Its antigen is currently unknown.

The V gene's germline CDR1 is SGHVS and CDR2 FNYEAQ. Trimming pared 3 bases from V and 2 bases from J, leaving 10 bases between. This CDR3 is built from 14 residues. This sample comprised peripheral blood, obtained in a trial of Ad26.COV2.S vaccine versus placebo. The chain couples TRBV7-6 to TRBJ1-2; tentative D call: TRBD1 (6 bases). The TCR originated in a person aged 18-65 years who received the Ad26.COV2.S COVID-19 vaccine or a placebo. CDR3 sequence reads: CASSFGGSNYGYTF. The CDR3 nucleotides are TGTGCCAGCAGCTTTGGGGGCTCCAACTATGGCTACACCTTC.